The 11 T cell receptor beta chains listed next were all sequenced from one sample in a study of glioma-infiltrating T cells listed by TCRdb under 2016. Reads for this sample came from an Illumina MiSeq. TCR alpha and beta CDR3 regions were amplified with the iRepertoire nested amplicon-rescue multiplex PCR (arm-PCR) platform from RNA. TCRdb took the public reads, trimmed them with fastp at Q25, ran MiXCR for clone calling and kept in-frame beta chains. Rows are combined by CDR3 protein, so each entry shows the most common genes and DNA. In this sample the table shows about 410,000 distinct CDR3 sequences, 35% to 45% of which occur a single time. The ten largest make up 9.5% to 15% of the sample. The sequencing sample was made of glioma tissue, nonneoplastic brain tissue, or PBMCs (not recorded which). These TCRs come from a human donor with low-grade glioma or glioblastoma, undergoing nonglioma brain surgery, or in good health (not recorded which).

For this clonotype: This may stem from a read error, because a much larger clone lies one nucleotide away. The chain links TRBV27 to TRBJ2-7; the D is unclear. The V gene's germline CDR1 is MNHEY and CDR2 SMNVEV (reference sequence). V lost 5 bases to trimming and J lost 9 bases, with 23 bases between them. The CDR3 spans 15 residues. The CDR3 DNA reads TGTGCCAGCAGTCTGATTCCGGGCACCCATCGCGGGCAGTACTTC. Protein product: CASSLIPGTHRGQYF.

This clonotype occurred a few times. J is TRBJ2-1 and V is TRBV7-9; weak D call: TRBD2 (6 bases). Germline assignment: CDR1 SEHNR and CDR2 FQNEAQ (reference sequence). The CDR3 runs to 13 residues. Between the trimmed V and J ends, which lost 5 bases and 12 bases, there was a span of 17 bases. DNA of the CDR3: TGTGCCAGCAGCGTGATGGGCGGGGCAAGGCAGTTCTTC. Its protein product is CASSVMGGARQFF.

For this clonotype: The junction and the germline gene differ at one end; a read error may be behind it. The chain links TRBV6-1 to TRBJ2-7, with D tentatively TRBD2 (5 bases). CDR3 size: 13 residues. Germline V gives CDR1 MNHNS, CDR2 SASEGT. In DNA form, the CDR3 reads TGTGCCAGCACTGTCGGGAAAAGCTACGAGCAGGACTTC. Its translation is CASTVGKSYEQDF.

The table lists this clonotype with many counts. The chain uses TRBV6-2 or TRBV6-3 and TRBJ1-1, with 7 bases that match TRBD1. This CDR3 spans 12 amino acids. The germline gives CDR1 MNHEY, CDR2 SVGEGT. Trimming removed 7 bases from V and 4 bases from J; junction bases left unmatched: 3. In DNA, the CDR3 is TGTGCCAGCAAGGGGGACAGCACTGAAGCTTTCTTT. Translation gives CASKGDSTEAFF.

This clonotype was counted ten times or more. The chain uses TRBV6-1 and TRBJ2-7; D is undetermined. The CDR3 consists of 12 residues. Germline V gene lookup returns CDR1 MNHNS and CDR2 SASEGT. V was cut by 5 bases and J by 4 bases, with 9 bases left in between. This chain's CDR3 is CASSFQWYEQYF. The CDR3, as DNA: TGTGCCAGCAGTTTCCAATGGTACGAGCAGTACTTC.

About this clonotype itself: A clone one base away is much larger, so this may be a read error. The V call is TRBV27, the J call TRBJ2-1; D is possibly TRBD2 (7 bases). The CDR3 has 16 residues. Looked up from germline, CDR1 is MNHEY and CDR2 is SMNVEV (reference sequence). The CDR3 loop is CASSLLGGGAYNEQSF. CDR3 sequence (DNA): TGTGCCAGCAGTCTACTAGGAGGGGGGGCCTACAATGAGCAGTCCTTC.

A few counts support this clonotype. The chain uses TRBV24-1 and TRBJ2-1, with D unclear. Germline V gene lookup returns CDR1 KGHDR and CDR2 SFDVKD. V shed 3 bases and J shed 11 bases, with 7 bases lying between them. The CDR3 runs to 11 residues. CDR3 residues: CATSDEAKQFF. The CDR3 DNA reads as TGTGCCACCAGTGATGAGGCTAAGCAGTTCTTC.

This clonotype was observed a few times. The genes are TRBV20-1 and TRBJ2-7; no firm D call. V dropped 0 bases and J dropped 5 bases, with 14 bases sitting between them. Germline CDR1 and CDR2: DFQATT and SNEGSKA (reference sequence). The length of the CDR3 is 14 residues. Here the CDR3 DNA reads TGCAGTGCTAGAGAAGGAAGGCTGGGCGACGAGCAGTACTTC. It codes for CSAREGRLGDEQYF.

This clonotype appeared a few times. The chain has TRBV7-9 and TRBJ2-7; 7 bases fit TRBD2. This CDR3 spans 14 amino acids. Germline V lookup: CDR1 SEHNR, CDR2 FQNEAQ (reference sequence). The V and J ends lost 2 bases and 5 bases, in that order; junction bases with no gene match: 6. The chain's CDR3 is CASSLMTGGDEQYF. In DNA, the CDR3 is TGTGCCAGCAGCTTAATGACGGGAGGAGACGAGCAGTACTTC.

This clonotype has just a few counts. J is TRBJ1-1 and V is TRBV7-2; D unresolved. This CDR3 is 14 amino acids long. Trimming shortened V by 3 bases and J by 0 bases, and 8 bases separated the two germline ends. CDR1 and CDR2 from the germline V gene are SGHTA and FQGNSA. CDR3 region: CASSFLTVNTEAFF. In nucleotides, the CDR3 is TGTGCCAGCAGCTTCCTTACAGTGAACACTGAAGCTTTCTTT.

This rearrangement joins TRBV20-1 to TRBJ2-1, with 8 positions matching TRBD2. Germline-derived CDR1 and CDR2 are DFQATT and SNEGSKA (reference sequence). V was clipped by 3 bases and J by 0 bases; unmatched bases: 7. The CDR3 sequence is 16 residues long. The CDR3 DNA follows: TGCAGTGCTAGTAACCGCGGGGGGAGCTCCTACAATGAGCAGTTCTTC. This sequence encodes CSASNRGGSSYNEQFF.